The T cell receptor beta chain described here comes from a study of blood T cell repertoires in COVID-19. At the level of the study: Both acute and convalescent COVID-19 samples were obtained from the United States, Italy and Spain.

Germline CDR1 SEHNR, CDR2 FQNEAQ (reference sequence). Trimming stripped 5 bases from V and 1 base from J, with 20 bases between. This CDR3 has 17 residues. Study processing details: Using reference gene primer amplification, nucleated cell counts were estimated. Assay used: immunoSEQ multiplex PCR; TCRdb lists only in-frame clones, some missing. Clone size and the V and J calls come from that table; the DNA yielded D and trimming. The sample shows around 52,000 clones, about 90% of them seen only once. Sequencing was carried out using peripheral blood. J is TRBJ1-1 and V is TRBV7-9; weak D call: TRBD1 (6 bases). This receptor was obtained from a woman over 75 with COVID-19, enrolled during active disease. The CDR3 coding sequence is TGTGCCAGCAGCCCTAGGGGGTCGGCGGCGGCGAACACTGAAGCTTTCTTT. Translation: CASSPRGSAAANTEAFF. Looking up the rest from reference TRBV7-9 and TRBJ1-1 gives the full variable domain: DTGVSQNPRHKITKRGQNVTFRCDPISEHNRLYWYRQTLGQGPEFLTYFQNEAQLEKSRLLSDRFSAERPKGSFSTLEIQRTEQGDSAMYLCASSPRGSAAANTEAFFGQGTRLTVV.